A selection of T cell receptor beta chains follows, all from one sample in a study of blood T cell repertoires in COVID-19. Data came from immunoSEQ multiplex PCR; TCRdb stores just in-frame clones and leaves some out. The data show approximately 130,000 clones, over 80% seen once. The sequencing sample was made of PBMCs or T cells enriched from blood (not recorded which). The receptors were gathered from a man aged 25-45 years who had recovered from COVID-19. Both conserved end residues are part of each CDR3. A D gene is named only where the DNA matches it firmly. Some rows mark clone size as missing; the rest say once, few, many or name a class of expanded clone.

TRBD1	TRBV5-1	TRBJ2-1	.	TGCGCCAGCAGCAGTGGACAGGCTAACTCCCTCTACAATGAGCAGTTCTTC	CASSSGQANSLYNEQFF
TRBD1	TRBV7-8	TRBJ1-4	.	TGTGCCAGCAGCGGCGGACAGGGGGACGGGTGGGAAAAACTGTTTTTT	CASSGGQGDGWEKLFF
TRBD2	TRBV19	TRBJ2-1	once	TGTGCCAGTAGTCTCCCTAGCGGGAGTGTCCAGTTCTTC	CASSLPSGSVQFF
.	TRBV12-3/TRBV12-4	TRBJ1-3	.	TGTGCCAGCCACTTCTGGCGGAGCACCATATATTTT	CASHFWRSTIYF
.	TRBV21-1	TRBJ2-3	once	TGTGCCAGCAGCGGCTGGACTAGCGGGGGGACAGATACGCAGTATTTT	CASSGWTSGGTDTQYF
TRBD2	TRBV4-2	TRBJ2-2	.	TGTGCCAGCAGCCAAGAGGGACTAGCGGGAGAGGGTTTCGGGGAGCTGTTTTTT	CASSQEGLAGEGFGELFF
TRBD1	TRBV14	TRBJ2-1	.	TGTGCCAGCAGCGTAGGGACAGGGGTTTTTGGTGAGCAGTTCTTC	CASSVGTGVFGEQFF
.	TRBV11-2	TRBJ1-3	few	TGTGCCAGCAGCCCTGGGGCGTTCTCTGGAAACACCATATATTTT	CASSPGAFSGNTIYF
TRBD1	TRBV5-6	TRBJ1-1	.	TGTGCCAGCAGCTTATCAGGGGGCTCCATCCCTTTCTTT	CASSLSGGSIPFF
TRBD1	TRBV29-1	TRBJ1-1	.	TGCAGCGTGGGGACAGGGGTACACACTGAAGCTTTCTTT	CSVGTGVHTEAFF
TRBD1	TRBV4-2	TRBJ1-6	once	TGTGCCAGCAGCCAAGAGGCGACAGGGAGGAACTCACCCCTCCACTTT	CASSQEATGRNSPLHF
.	TRBV3-1/TRBV3-2	TRBJ2-2	.	TGTGCCAGCAGCCAAGATAGGCTAGCACCCACCGGGGAGCTGTTTTTT	CASSQDRLAPTGELFF
TRBD2	TRBV2	TRBJ2-2	.	TGTGCCAGCAGTGATATTCGGGGGGGCACCGGGGAGCTGTTTTTT	CASSDIRGGTGELFF
.	TRBV6-5	TRBJ1-2	.	TGTGCCAGCAGTTACTCGACAGGATCTAACTATGGCTACACCTTC	CASSYSTGSNYGYTF
TRBD2	TRBV20-1	TRBJ2-3	once	TGCAGTGCTAGTAGCGGGGGGGCCGCAGATACGCAGTATTTT	CSASSGGAADTQYF
TRBD1	TRBV19	TRBJ1-2	.	TGTGCCAGTAGAACAGGGGGCGGTGACTATGGCTACACCTTC	CASRTGGGDYGYTF
.	TRBV11-2	TRBJ2-1	.	TGTGCCAGCAGCTTAGAACACCCCACGGGACTTACTTACAATGAGCAGTTCTTC	CASSLEHPTGLTYNEQFF
.	TRBV6-5	TRBJ1-3	.	TGTGCCAGCAGTTCAGGGGCTGGAAACACCATATATTTT	CASSSGAGNTIYF
.	TRBV5-5	TRBJ1-4	once	TGTGCCAGCAGCACGACTGATGAAAAACTGTTTTTT	CASSTTDEKLFF
.	TRBV2	TRBJ1-2	.	TGTGCCAGCATCTCCGGGCAGGGCAGCTATGGCTACACCTTC	CASISGQGSYGYTF
TRBD1	TRBV6-5	TRBJ1-5	.	TGTGCCAGCAAGCCGGGACAGTATAGCAATCAGCCCCAGCATTTT	CASKPGQYSNQPQHF
TRBD1	TRBV4-1	TRBJ2-7	.	TGCGCCAGCAGCCAGTGGGACAGGGGGCGCCCCGACGAGCAGTACTTC	CASSQWDRGRPDEQYF
TRBD1	TRBV5-1	TRBJ2-2	.	TGCGCCAGCACCTCCGGGACAGGGGGCTTCGGGGAGCTGTTTTTT	CASTSGTGGFGELFF
TRBD2	TRBV10-1	TRBJ2-5	.	TGCGCCAGCAGTGATTCGGGGGGACGGGAGACCCAGTACTTC	CASSDSGGRETQYF
TRBD2	TRBV18	TRBJ2-5	.	TGTGCCAGCTCCGGGGGGAACCAAGAGACCCAGTACTTC	CASSGGNQETQYF
TRBD1	TRBV5-1	TRBJ2-7	few	TGCGCCAGCAAATTGGACAGGGCCTACGAGCAGTACTTC	CASKLDRAYEQYF
TRBD1	TRBV2	TRBJ1-1	.	TGTGCCAGCACCCAGACAGGGATGCGTACTGAAGCTTTCTTT	CASTQTGMRTEAFF
TRBD1	TRBV5-1	TRBJ1-2	.	TGCGCCAGCAGCTCAGGACAGGGGCTCAACTATGGCTACACCTTC	CASSSGQGLNYGYTF
TRBD2	TRBV6-5	TRBJ2-1	.	TGTGCCAGCAGTCGACTAGCGGGAGGTTACAATGAGCAGTTCTTC	CASSRLAGGYNEQFF
.	TRBV11-2	TRBJ1-1	once	TGTGCCAGCAGCTTAGCAGGGGCATATAACACTGAAGCTTTCTTT	CASSLAGAYNTEAFF
.	TRBV6-6	TRBJ2-1	.	TGTGCCAGCATCCCCGGGGGGCTATACAATGAGCAGTTCTTC	CASIPGGLYNEQFF
TRBD2	TRBV19	TRBJ2-2	.	TGTGCCAGTAGTATAACGGGAGGGCCACCCGGGGAGCTGTTTTTT	CASSITGGPPGELFF
.	TRBV11-2	TRBJ2-2	.	TGTGCCAGCAGCTTAAGGAGGCCCGGGACTTCAGGCACCGGGGAGCTGTTTTTT	CASSLRRPGTSGTGELFF
TRBD2	TRBV27	TRBJ2-7	.	TGTGCCAGCAGCTTGCTAGCGGGAGGTGTAGAGCAGTACTTC	CASSLLAGGVEQYF
TRBD1	TRBV6-5	TRBJ2-7	.	TGTGCCAGCATCGGACAGGGGGATGCCGAGCAGTACTTC	CASIGQGDAEQYF
.	TRBV3-1/TRBV3-2	TRBJ1-4	.	TGTGCCAGCAGCCACGGGAAGCCAACTAATGAAAAACTGTTTTTT	CASSHGKPTNEKLFF
.	TRBV30	TRBJ1-5	.	TGTGCCTGGAGTCACAGGGAGCGCCAGCCCCAGCATTTT	CAWSHRERQPQHF
TRBD1	TRBV3-1/TRBV3-2	TRBJ2-5	.	TGTGCCAGCAGCCTCCCTCGACAGGGGGCTGGAGAGACCCAGTACTTC	CASSLPRQGAGETQYF
TRBD2	TRBV7-6	TRBJ2-1	once	TGTGCCAGCAGCTTTAGGGCGGGGGGGCACAATGAGCAGTTCTTC	CASSFRAGGHNEQFF
.	TRBV2	TRBJ1-5	.	TGTGCCAGCAGTGAAGCGCTTTCGGCAGGGAATCAGCCCCAGCATTTT	CASSEALSAGNQPQHF
TRBD1	TRBV30	TRBJ1-6	.	TGTGCCTCTTCGACAGGGGGCGAGTCACCCCTCCACTTT	CASSTGGESPLHF
.	TRBV12-3/TRBV12-4	TRBJ2-7	.	TGTGCCAGCAGTTTACAAGCGATCTACGAGCAGTACTTC	CASSLQAIYEQYF